One sample yielded the 14 T cell receptor beta chains listed below, sequenced in a study of T cells in tumors after PD-1 blockade. Sequencing was performed with immunoSEQ multiplex PCR; in TCRdb, only in-frame clones are kept and a portion is missing. The table includes approximately 47,000 clones, roughly three quarters detected once. The input for sequencing was PBMCs, taken before anti-PD-1 therapy. The source is a human donor with advanced basal cell or squamous cell carcinoma (not recorded which).

V usage is TRBV5-6 and J usage is TRBJ2-7; 10 bases are shared with TRBD2. This CDR3 contains 18 residues. CDR1 and CDR2 from the germline V gene are SGHDT and YYEEEE. The V and J ends lost 5 bases and 2 bases, in that order; junction bases with no gene match: 16. In DNA, the CDR3 is TGTGCCAGCAGTCCGACACTAGCGGGGTGGAGCGGAACCTACGAGCAGTACTTC. Translation: CASSPTLAGWSGTYEQYF.

This clone was detected a few times. The chain links TRBV5-4 to TRBJ2-7, with TRBD2 identical over 7 bases. This CDR3 comprises 12 residues. From germline, CDR1 is SGHNT and CDR2 YYREEE (reference sequence). V lost 4 bases to trimming and J lost 3 bases; unmatched junction nucleotides: 1. CDR3 in DNA: TGTGCCAGCAGCCGGACTAGCTACGAGCAGTACTTC. This sequence encodes CASSRTSYEQYF.

This clone was seen once. The V gene is TRBV2, the J gene TRBJ2-1; 8 positions agree with TRBD1. The CDR3 has 17 amino acids. Germline values: CDR1 SNHLY, CDR2 FYNNEI. The V and J ends lost 4 bases and 7 bases, in that order; junction bases with no gene match: 15. The CDR3 loop is CASSGGTGTTGKNEQFF. The CDR3 DNA reads as TGTGCCAGCAGTGGGGGGACAGGAACAACAGGGAAAAATGAGCAGTTCTTC.

The CDR3 loop reads CASSYSRAGTQYF. The CDR3 DNA reads TGTGCCAGCAGTTACTCACGGGCGGGTACGCAGTATTTT. This sequence joins TRBV6-5 and TRBJ2-3; possible D gene TRBD2, 5 bases. V dropped 0 bases and J dropped 8 bases, with 9 bases sitting between them. The germline V gene encodes CDR1 MNHEY and CDR2 SVGAGI. CDR3 length: 13 amino acids.

This CDR3 is CASSLARQGDTGELFF. For the CDR3, the DNA is TGTGCCAGCAGCTTGGCCAGGCAGGGGGACACCGGGGAGCTGTTTTTT. The chain joins TRBV5-6 to TRBJ2-2; 7 bases match TRBD1. CDR3 length equals 16 residues. V dropped 0 bases and J dropped 3; count of bases not matched to a gene: 5. Germline assignment: CDR1 SGHDT and CDR2 YYEEEE.

The chain joins TRBV5-1 to TRBJ1-3; a possible D gene is TRBD1 (6 bases). The CDR3 is 14 residues long. The germline V gene has CDR1 SGHRS and CDR2 YFSETQ. Trimming left V 4 bases short and J 3 bases short, with 11 bases between. In DNA form, the CDR3 reads TGCGCCAGCAGCCCCGGACAGAGTGGAAACACCATATATTTT. It is translated as CASSPGQSGNTIYF.

This sequence joins TRBV2 and TRBJ1-6, with 8 bases that match TRBD1. This CDR3 has 15 residues. J was trimmed by 10 bases and V by 8 bases; bases with no gene match: 13. CDR1 SNHLY and CDR2 FYNNEI come from the germline V gene. CDR3 in amino acids: CASGTDRGQISPLHF. The DNA of the CDR3 is TGTGCCAGCGGGACCGACAGGGGCCAAATCTCACCCCTCCACTTT.

The rearrangement uses TRBV5-6 and TRBJ2-3, with 11 nucleotides matching TRBD1. The CDR3 is made up of 15 amino acids. J lost 5 bases, V lost 4 bases, and 6 bases had no gene match. CDR1 is SGHDT and CDR2 is YYEEEE in the germline V gene. The CDR3 region has the DNA TGTGCCAGCAGCCAGGGACAGGGGGGAGGAGATACGCAGTATTTT. It is translated as CASSQGQGGGDTQYF.

The V gene is TRBV7-9, the J gene TRBJ2-3; D not resolved. Germline values: CDR1 SEHNR, CDR2 FQNEAQ (reference sequence). The CDR3 sequence is 12 residues long. Deletions cut 3 bases from V and 4 bases from J, with 5 bases between. The CDR3, as DNA: TGTGCCAGCAGCTTTGGGCCAGATACGCAGTATTTT. It encodes CASSFGPDTQYF.

The J gene is TRBJ2-3, the V gene TRBV7-2, with TRBD1 as a possible D gene (5 bases). Per the germline V gene, CDR1 is SGHTA and CDR2 is FQGNSA. The CDR3 is made up of 16 amino acids. The V end lost 2 bases, the J end lost 1 base, and 13 bases lay between the germline ends. CDR3 in amino acids: CASSLLSAGRTDTQYF. As DNA, the CDR3 is TGTGCCAGCAGCTTATTGAGTGCAGGGCGCACAGATACGCAGTATTTT.

This clone has only a few counts. The rearrangement joins TRBV2 to TRBJ2-3; unclear D gene. Trimming cost V 5 bases and J 0 bases, with 6 bases left between them. The germline V gene has CDR1 SNHLY and CDR2 FYNNEI. This CDR3 is built from 13 residues. The CDR3 region is CASSSQSTDTQYF. The CDR3 DNA sequence: TGTGCCAGCAGTTCGCAGAGCACAGATACGCAGTATTTT.

V and J are TRBV27 and TRBJ1-4; TRBD1 agrees at 7 bases. The CDR3 spans 14 residues. With 5 bases clipped from V and 10 bases from J, the junction kept 10 bases outside the gene matches. From germline, CDR1 is MNHEY and CDR2 SMNVEV (reference sequence). The CDR3 sequence: CASSLRQGRVKLFF. In DNA form, the CDR3 reads TGTGCCAGCAGTCTCCGACAGGGTCGTGTAAAACTGTTTTTT.

The chain carries TRBV19 and TRBJ2-3; D could derive from TRBD1 or TRBD2 (5 bases each). Germline CDR1 and CDR2: LNHDA and SQIVND (reference sequence). The CDR3 covers 14 residues. V gave up 8 bases and J gave up 2 bases, with 14 bases separating them. This chain's CDR3 is CASGGRGYTDTQYF. The DNA of the CDR3 is TGTGCCAGTGGGGGAAGGGGCTACACAGATACGCAGTATTTT.

The chain links TRBV19 to TRBJ2-5, with D possibly matching TRBD1 (5 bases). Deletions cut 3 bases from V and 5 bases from J, with 16 bases between. The CDR3 runs 15 residues. CDR1 is LNHDA and CDR2 is SQIVND in the germline V gene (reference sequence). CDR3 sequence (DNA): TGTGCCAGTAGTATCTTGTTTGGGGCAGGGGAGACCCAGTACTTC. Protein sequence: CASSILFGAGETQYF.